This T cell receptor beta chain was sequenced in a study of T cell responses to AZD1222 COVID-19 vaccine. Looked up from germline, CDR1 is SEHNR and CDR2 is FQNEAQ (reference sequence). V was trimmed by 5 bases and J by 2 bases, leaving 10 bases between them. The CDR3 contains 14 residues. Profiling relied on immunoSEQ multiplex PCR, and the TCRdb table lists in-frame clones only, not all of them. This table holds 90,000 or so clones, under 90% found once. The sample here was peripheral blood, taken on day 0 of AZD1222 vaccination. The receptor comes from an adult in good health. The chain recombines TRBV7-9 with TRBJ1-5, with a weak D call TRBD1 (6 bases). This CDR3 is CASSLKGGNQPQHF. The CDR3 DNA sequence: TGTGCCAGCAGCCTCAAGGGGGGCAATCAGCCCCAGCATTTT. Drawing the rest from reference TRBV7-9 and TRBJ1-5, the complete variable domain is DTGVSQNPRHKITKRGQNVTFRCDPISEHNRLYWYRQTLGQGPEFLTYFQNEAQLEKSRLLSDRFSAERPKGSFSTLEIQRTEQGDSAMYLCASSLKGGNQPQHFGDGTRLSIL.